This T cell receptor beta chain emerged from a study of control samples from healthy donors and cancer patients. Assay used: immunoSEQ multiplex PCR; TCRdb lists only in-frame clones, some missing. This sample has 140,000 to 150,000 clones, with roughly 93% found just once. There are 13 residues in the CDR3. V was clipped by 3 bases and J by 5 bases, with 11 bases between them. Germline CDR1 reads SQVTM; CDR2 reads ANQGSEA. This TCR was recovered from a man aged 18 to 29 in good health. V usage is TRBV29-1 and J usage is TRBJ1-5; TRBD1 is a possible D gene (6 bases). The specimen sequenced was blood. CDR3 residues: CSVEWQGYQPQHF. The DNA for the CDR3 is TGCAGCGTTGAGTGGCAGGGGTATCAGCCCCAGCATTTT.